A selection of T cell receptor beta chains follows, all from one sample in a study of molecular identifiers for immune sequencing clone quantification. TCRdb re-derived calls from the PCR reads in MiXCR, one entry per CDR3 protein. Among around 320,000 distinct CDR3 sequences listed, 24% were seen once. Material for sequencing was naive CD8+ T cells from blood, with Jurkat cell RNA spiked in. The receptors were sampled from a human donor in good health. Some libraries in this study had Jurkat cell RNA spiked in. CDR3s include the opening cysteine and the closing phenylalanine or tryptophan. The D gene is left open where the match is weak. Expanded clones are given a class, and other clones once, few, many or no size at all.

V gene: TRBV10-3
D gene: TRBD2
J gene: TRBJ2-3
clone size: few
CDR3 DNA: TGTGCCATCAGTGAGGGAAGCGGGGGGAGCACAGATACGCAGTATTTT
CDR3 protein: CAISEGSGGSTDTQYF

V gene: TRBV2
D gene: TRBD1
J gene: TRBJ2-2
clone size: many
CDR3 DNA: TGTGCCAGCAGTGAGACAGGGGACGCCGGGGAGCTGTTTTTT
CDR3 protein: CASSETGDAGELFF

V gene: TRBV30
D gene: TRBD2
J gene: TRBJ2-1
clone size: .
CDR3 DNA: TGTGCCTGGAGTGCAGGACTAGCGGACAATGAGCAGTTCTTC
CDR3 protein: CAWSAGLADNEQFF

V gene: TRBV7-9
D gene: TRBD2
J gene: TRBJ2-3
clone size: .
CDR3 DNA: TGTGCCAGCAGCCCACCCTTGACTAGCGGGGGGGCAGATACGCAGTATTTT
CDR3 protein: CASSPPLTSGGADTQYF

V gene: TRBV4-1
D gene: TRBD1
J gene: TRBJ1-5
clone size: .
CDR3 DNA: TGCGCCAGCAGCCAACCCGACAGGGGAGGACGCAATCAGCCCCAGCATTTT
CDR3 protein: CASSQPDRGGRNQPQHF

V gene: TRBV3-1
D gene: .
J gene: TRBJ1-1
clone size: many
CDR3 DNA: TGTGCCAGCAGCCAAGATATGAGTACGAACACTGAAGCTTTCTTT
CDR3 protein: CASSQDMSTNTEAFF

V gene: TRBV4-1
D gene: .
J gene: TRBJ2-7
clone size: many
CDR3 DNA: TGCGCCAGCAGCCAAGATCCGAGACAGAGCTCCTACGAGCAGTACTTC
CDR3 protein: CASSQDPRQSSYEQYF

V gene: TRBV10-3
D gene: .
J gene: TRBJ1-1
clone size: .
CDR3 DNA: TGTGCCATCAGTGACGGAGCAGGACCGAACACTGAAGCTTTCTTT
CDR3 protein: CAISDGAGPNTEAFF

V gene: TRBV29-1
D gene: .
J gene: TRBJ1-2
clone size: few
CDR3 DNA: TGCAGCGTTGCAGGGTTGACTAACTATGGCTACACCTTC
CDR3 protein: CSVAGLTNYGYTF

V gene: TRBV30
D gene: TRBD2
J gene: TRBJ2-3
clone size: .
CDR3 DNA: TGTGCCCGGAGTGCCGGACTAGCGGGGGGCACAGATACGCAGTATTTT
CDR3 protein: CARSAGLAGGTDTQYF

V gene: TRBV4-3
D gene: TRBD1
J gene: TRBJ2-3
clone size: .
CDR3 DNA: TGCGCCAGCAGCCAGGACAGGGCGCCAGCCACAGATACGCAGTATTTT
CDR3 protein: CASSQDRAPATDTQYF

V gene: TRBV4-1
D gene: .
J gene: TRBJ2-2
clone size: few
CDR3 DNA: TGCGCCAGCAGCCAACACGATTCCTTAAACACCGGGGAGCTGTTTTTT
CDR3 protein: CASSQHDSLNTGELFF

V gene: TRBV14
D gene: .
J gene: TRBJ2-7
clone size: .
CDR3 DNA: TGTGCCAGCAGCCAAGTCCATGGGGGTCTAGAGGAGCAGTCCTTC
CDR3 protein: CASSQVHGGLEEQSF

V gene: TRBV5-6
D gene: .
J gene: TRBJ1-1
clone size: .
CDR3 DNA: TGTGCCGGCAGCCTATCTGGGGTGAACACTGAAGCTTTCTTT
CDR3 protein: CAGSLSGVNTEAFF

V gene: TRBV7-9
D gene: .
J gene: TRBJ1-6
clone size: .
CDR3 DNA: TGTGCCAGCAGCTTAGATGCGGGGGTCGGCGGTTCACCCCTCCACTTT
CDR3 protein: CASSLDAGVGGSPLHF

V gene: TRBV5-4
D gene: TRBD2
J gene: TRBJ2-2
clone size: many
CDR3 DNA: TGTGCCAGCAGCTCGGGACTAGCTCCCGGGGAGCTGTTTTTT
CDR3 protein: CASSSGLAPGELFF

V gene: TRBV6-2/TRBV6-3
D gene: .
J gene: TRBJ1-1
clone size: .
CDR3 DNA: TGTGCCAGCATTCAACGGAGGGATACCCTCGCGACGAACACTGAAGCTTTCTTT
CDR3 protein: CASIQRRDTLATNTEAFF

V gene: TRBV6-5
D gene: .
J gene: TRBJ2-7
clone size: .
CDR3 DNA: TGTGCCAGCAGTTACACCCGGACAGCCTACGAGCAGTACTTC
CDR3 protein: CASSYTRTAYEQYF

V gene: TRBV6-6
D gene: TRBD2
J gene: TRBJ2-1
clone size: many
CDR3 DNA: TGTGCCAGCAGGCCGGGACTAGCGGGAGAGGAGCAGTTCTTC
CDR3 protein: CASRPGLAGEEQFF

V gene: TRBV27
D gene: .
J gene: TRBJ1-2
clone size: many
CDR3 DNA: TGTGCCAGCAGTTTACCCCCCTTTGGCTACACCTTC
CDR3 protein: CASSLPPFGYTF

V gene: TRBV27
D gene: TRBD1
J gene: TRBJ2-7
clone size: many
CDR3 DNA: TGTGCCAGCAGTCTGGGGACAGCAAACGAGCAGTACTTC
CDR3 protein: CASSLGTANEQYF

V gene: TRBV9
D gene: TRBD2
J gene: TRBJ2-2
clone size: .
CDR3 DNA: TGTGCCAGCAGCGTTAGCGGGGGCCCGAACACCGGGGAGCTGTTTTTT
CDR3 protein: CASSVSGGPNTGELFF

V gene: TRBV28
D gene: .
J gene: TRBJ2-7
clone size: many
CDR3 DNA: TGTGCCAGCCTAAACCCTATTGGAGCCTACGAGCAGTACTTC
CDR3 protein: CASLNPIGAYEQYF

V gene: TRBV7-2
D gene: TRBD2
J gene: TRBJ2-3
clone size: few
CDR3 DNA: TGTGCCAGCAGCTTATCGCTAGCGGGGTCTAGCACAGATACGCAGTATTTT
CDR3 protein: CASSLSLAGSSTDTQYF

V gene: TRBV27
D gene: TRBD2
J gene: TRBJ2-1
clone size: once
CDR3 DNA: TGTGCCAGCAGTTCGGGACTAGCGAACAATGAGCAGTTCTTC
CDR3 protein: CASSSGLANNEQFF

V gene: TRBV7-9
D gene: .
J gene: TRBJ2-3
clone size: few
CDR3 DNA: TGTGCCAGCAGCCCGCCCAGGGGGGCCAACTCGAACACAGATACGCAGTATTTT
CDR3 protein: CASSPPRGANSNTDTQYF

V gene: TRBV9
D gene: .
J gene: TRBJ1-6
clone size: .
CDR3 DNA: TGTGCCAGCAGCCCTGGGGGTTCGTGGAATTCACCCCTCCACTTT
CDR3 protein: CASSPGGSWNSPLHF

V gene: TRBV27
D gene: .
J gene: TRBJ2-7
clone size: .
CDR3 DNA: TGTGCCAGCAGTTTCGGGGACACCAACGAGCAGTACTTC
CDR3 protein: CASSFGDTNEQYF

V gene: TRBV7-9
D gene: .
J gene: TRBJ1-1
clone size: many
CDR3 DNA: TGTGCCAGCAGCTTAAACCCGTCCGTACCAATGAACACTGAAGCTTTCTTT
CDR3 protein: CASSLNPSVPMNTEAFF

V gene: TRBV7-9
D gene: .
J gene: TRBJ2-3
clone size: .
CDR3 DNA: TGTGCCAGCAGCTTAGTAATGGGCCGAGAGACAGATACGCAGTATTTT
CDR3 protein: CASSLVMGRETDTQYF

V gene: TRBV6-5
D gene: .
J gene: TRBJ1-1
clone size: many
CDR3 DNA: TGTGCCAGCAGTTCCGGGACCGGCAACACTGAAGCTTTCTTT
CDR3 protein: CASSSGTGNTEAFF

V gene: TRBV9
D gene: .
J gene: TRBJ1-2
clone size: many
CDR3 DNA: TGTGCCAGCAGCGTAGAGACAACGTGGCATGGCTACACCTTC
CDR3 protein: CASSVETTWHGYTF

V gene: TRBV4-1
D gene: TRBD1
J gene: TRBJ2-7
clone size: few
CDR3 DNA: TGCGCCAGCAGCCAGCTAGGACAGGGGGTCGTAGACTACGAGCAGTACTTC
CDR3 protein: CASSQLGQGVVDYEQYF

V gene: TRBV28
D gene: .
J gene: TRBJ2-1
clone size: many
CDR3 DNA: TGTGCCAGCGGCCCGACTTACTCCTACAATGAGCAGTTCTTC
CDR3 protein: CASGPTYSYNEQFF

V gene: TRBV30
D gene: .
J gene: TRBJ2-3
clone size: .
CDR3 DNA: TGTGCCTGGGAGAGGCTGGGAGGCACAGATACGCAGTATTTT
CDR3 protein: CAWERLGGTDTQYF

V gene: TRBV15
D gene: .
J gene: TRBJ1-1
clone size: .
CDR3 DNA: TGTGCCCCCAGCAGAGGTCGGGGTGAGGCTTTCTTT
CDR3 protein: CAPSRGRGEAFF

V gene: TRBV4-3
D gene: .
J gene: TRBJ2-1
clone size: few
CDR3 DNA: TGCGCCAGCAGCCAAGATCTAAGGCAGGGAGCCTACAATGAGCAGTTCTTC
CDR3 protein: CASSQDLRQGAYNEQFF

V gene: TRBV11-2
D gene: .
J gene: TRBJ2-6
clone size: .
CDR3 DNA: TGTGCCAGCAGCCCCTGGGTCGTTTCGGACTCTGGGGCCAACGTCCTGACTTTC
CDR3 protein: CASSPWVVSDSGANVLTF

V gene: TRBV24-1
D gene: TRBD2
J gene: TRBJ2-2
clone size: few
CDR3 DNA: TGTGCCACCAGTGGCCAGGGAGGGAGACCACTCACCGGGGAGCTGTTTTTT
CDR3 protein: CATSGQGGRPLTGELFF

V gene: TRBV20-1
D gene: .
J gene: TRBJ1-5
clone size: many
CDR3 DNA: TGCAGTGCTAGCCTGGGGGCAGGAGGGAATCAGCCCCAGCATTTT
CDR3 protein: CSASLGAGGNQPQHF

V gene: TRBV7-9
D gene: TRBD2
J gene: TRBJ2-1
clone size: few
CDR3 DNA: TGTGCCAGCAGCTTAGCCCAGCGGGGTAACAATGAGCAGTTCTTC
CDR3 protein: CASSLAQRGNNEQFF

V gene: TRBV6-1
D gene: .
J gene: TRBJ2-3
clone size: many
CDR3 DNA: TGTGCCAGCAGTGAACTAGGCCCTAGCACAGATACGCAGTATTTT
CDR3 protein: CASSELGPSTDTQYF

V gene: TRBV27
D gene: TRBD2
J gene: TRBJ2-7
clone size: few
CDR3 DNA: TGTGCCAGCAGTTTTGCGGGAGCAGGGGAGCAGTACTTC
CDR3 protein: CASSFAGAGEQYF

V gene: TRBV12-3/TRBV12-4
D gene: TRBD2
J gene: TRBJ2-7
clone size: few
CDR3 DNA: TGTGCCAGCAGTTTAGCGTTGGGCGGGAGTACCTACGAGCAGTACTTC
CDR3 protein: CASSLALGGSTYEQYF

V gene: TRBV4-2
D gene: .
J gene: TRBJ2-7
clone size: once
CDR3 DNA: TGTGCCAGCAGCCTCCAGTTGCACGGCTCCTACGAGCAGTACTTC
CDR3 protein: CASSLQLHGSYEQYF

V gene: TRBV2
D gene: TRBD2
J gene: TRBJ2-7
clone size: many
CDR3 DNA: TGTGCCAGCTTAGCGGGAGGGCCCTACGAGCAGTACTTC
CDR3 protein: CASLAGGPYEQYF

V gene: TRBV2
D gene: .
J gene: TRBJ2-3
clone size: many
CDR3 DNA: TGTGCCAGCAGTGAACGTCCGGGAGCCACAGATACGCAGTATTTT
CDR3 protein: CASSERPGATDTQYF

V gene: TRBV7-9
D gene: .
J gene: TRBJ2-7
clone size: many
CDR3 DNA: TGTGCCAGCTCAAGGGCGGGGAGCTACGAGCAGTACTTC
CDR3 protein: CASSRAGSYEQYF

V gene: TRBV7-8
D gene: TRBD2
J gene: TRBJ2-5
clone size: many
CDR3 DNA: TGTGCCAGCAGCTTTGGGACTAGCGGCTTTGGAGAGACCCAGTACTTC
CDR3 protein: CASSFGTSGFGETQYF

V gene: TRBV19
D gene: .
J gene: TRBJ1-1
clone size: .
CDR3 DNA: TGTGCCAGTAGCTACACAGTGAACACTGAAGCTTTCTTT
CDR3 protein: CASSYTVNTEAFF

V gene: TRBV27
D gene: .
J gene: TRBJ2-1
clone size: few
CDR3 DNA: TGTGCCAGCAGTTTGGAGTCCTACAATGAGCAGTTCTTC
CDR3 protein: CASSLESYNEQFF

V gene: TRBV27
D gene: TRBD2
J gene: TRBJ2-3
clone size: few
CDR3 DNA: TGTGCCAGCAGTTTTAGCGGGAGGGCCCCAGATACGCAGTATTTT
CDR3 protein: CASSFSGRAPDTQYF